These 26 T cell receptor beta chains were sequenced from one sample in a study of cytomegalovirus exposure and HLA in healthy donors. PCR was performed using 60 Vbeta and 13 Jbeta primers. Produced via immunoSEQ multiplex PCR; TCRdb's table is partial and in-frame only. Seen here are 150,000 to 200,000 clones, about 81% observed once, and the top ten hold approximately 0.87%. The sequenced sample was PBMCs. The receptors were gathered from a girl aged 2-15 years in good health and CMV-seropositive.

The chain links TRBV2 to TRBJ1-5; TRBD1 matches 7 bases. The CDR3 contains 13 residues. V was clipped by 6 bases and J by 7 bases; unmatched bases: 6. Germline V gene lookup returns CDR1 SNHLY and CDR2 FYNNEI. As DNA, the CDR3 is TGTGCCAGCAGGACGACAGGGAACCAGCCCCAGCATTTT. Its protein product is CASRTTGNQPQHF.

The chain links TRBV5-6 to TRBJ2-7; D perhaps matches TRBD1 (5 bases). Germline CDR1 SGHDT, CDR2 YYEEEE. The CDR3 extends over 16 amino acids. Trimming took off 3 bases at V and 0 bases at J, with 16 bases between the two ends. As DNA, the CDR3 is TGTGCCAGCAGCTCCACCCGACAGCGCAGCTCCTACGAGCAGTACTTC. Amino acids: CASSSTRQRSSYEQYF.

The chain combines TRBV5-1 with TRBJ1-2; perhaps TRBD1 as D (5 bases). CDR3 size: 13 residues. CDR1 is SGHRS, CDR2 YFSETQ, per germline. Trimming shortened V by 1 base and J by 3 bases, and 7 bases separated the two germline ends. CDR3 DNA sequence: TGCGCCAGCAGCTTGTCGGGGGACTATGGCTACACCTTC. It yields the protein CASSLSGDYGYTF.

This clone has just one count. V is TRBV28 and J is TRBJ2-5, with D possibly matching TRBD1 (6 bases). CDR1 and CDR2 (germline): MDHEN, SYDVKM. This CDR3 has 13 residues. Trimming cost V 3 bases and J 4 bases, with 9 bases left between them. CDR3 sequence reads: CASSFSRGETQYF. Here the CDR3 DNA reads TGTGCCAGCAGTTTTTCCAGGGGAGAGACCCAGTACTTC.

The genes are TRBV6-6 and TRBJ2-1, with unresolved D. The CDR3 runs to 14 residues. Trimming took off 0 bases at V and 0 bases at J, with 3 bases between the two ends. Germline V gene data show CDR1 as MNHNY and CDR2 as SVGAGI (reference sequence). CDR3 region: CASSYSSSYNEQFF. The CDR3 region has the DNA TGTGCCAGCAGTTACTCGAGCTCCTACAATGAGCAGTTCTTC.

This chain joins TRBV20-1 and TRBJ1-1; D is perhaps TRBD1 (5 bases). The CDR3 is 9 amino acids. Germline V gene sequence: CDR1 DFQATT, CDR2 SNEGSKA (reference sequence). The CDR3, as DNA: TGCAGATCCGGACACGAAGCTTTCTTT. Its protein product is CRSGHEAFF.

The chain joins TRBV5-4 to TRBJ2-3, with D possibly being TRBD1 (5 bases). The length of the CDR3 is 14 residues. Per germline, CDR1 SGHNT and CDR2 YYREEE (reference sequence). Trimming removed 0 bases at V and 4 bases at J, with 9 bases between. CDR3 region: CASSLVRAADTQYF. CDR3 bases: TGTGCCAGCAGCTTGGTCAGGGCGGCAGATACGCAGTATTTT.

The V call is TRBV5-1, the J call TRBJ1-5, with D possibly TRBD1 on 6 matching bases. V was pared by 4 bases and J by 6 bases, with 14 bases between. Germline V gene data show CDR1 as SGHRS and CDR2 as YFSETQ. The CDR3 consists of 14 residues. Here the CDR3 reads CASSPDRMGQPQHF. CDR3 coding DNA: TGCGCCAGCAGCCCTGACAGGATGGGTCAGCCCCAGCATTTT.

The CDR3 nucleotides are TGTGCCAGCAGAACGCTAGGGGAGGCACTAGTCTATGGCTACACCTTC. This encodes CASRTLGEALVYGYTF. The gene calls are TRBV28 and TRBJ1-2; TRBD1 might be the D (5 bases). The germline V and J ends were trimmed by 6 bases and 4 bases, with 21 bases remaining between them. The CDR3 loop spans 16 amino acids. The V gene's germline CDR1 is MDHEN and CDR2 SYDVKM.

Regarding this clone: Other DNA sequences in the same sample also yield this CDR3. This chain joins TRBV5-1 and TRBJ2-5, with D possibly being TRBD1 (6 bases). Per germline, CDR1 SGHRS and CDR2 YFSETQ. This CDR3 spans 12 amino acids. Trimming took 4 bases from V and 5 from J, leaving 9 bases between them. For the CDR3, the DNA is TGCGCCAGCAGCGGGCAGGGGGAGACCCAGTACTTC. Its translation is CASSGQGETQYF.

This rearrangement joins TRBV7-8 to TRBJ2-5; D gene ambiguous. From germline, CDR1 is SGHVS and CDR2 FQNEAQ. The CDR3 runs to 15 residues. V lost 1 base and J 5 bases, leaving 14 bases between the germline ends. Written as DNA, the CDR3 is TGTGCCAGCAGCTTAGTTCCACGCGATCCGGAGACCCAGTACTTC. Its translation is CASSLVPRDPETQYF.

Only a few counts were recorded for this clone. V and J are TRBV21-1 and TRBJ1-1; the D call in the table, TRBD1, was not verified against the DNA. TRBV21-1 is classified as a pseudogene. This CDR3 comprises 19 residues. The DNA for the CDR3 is TGTGCCAGCAGCAAAGGACAAAAGGACAGGGGGCGAAGGGACACTGAAGCTTTCTTT. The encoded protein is CASSKGQKDRGRRDTEAFF.

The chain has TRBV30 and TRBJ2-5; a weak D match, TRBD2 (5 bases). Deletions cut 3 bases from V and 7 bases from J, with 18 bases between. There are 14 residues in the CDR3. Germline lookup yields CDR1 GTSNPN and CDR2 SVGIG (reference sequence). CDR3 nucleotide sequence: TGTGCCTGGAGCGCAAGTCTAGCTGGAGGGACCCAGTACTTC. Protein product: CAWSASLAGGTQYF.

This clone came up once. CDR3 amino acids: CAWSTGKGYGYTF. CDR3 bases: TGTGCCTGGTCGACAGGGAAAGGGTATGGCTACACCTTC. This chain uses TRBV30 with TRBJ1-2; 7 nucleotides agree with TRBD1. Germline V gene lookup returns CDR1 GTSNPN and CDR2 SVGIG (reference sequence). Losses at the gene ends were 5 bases for V and 5 bases for J; bases not matched to a gene: 8. The length of the CDR3 is 13 residues.

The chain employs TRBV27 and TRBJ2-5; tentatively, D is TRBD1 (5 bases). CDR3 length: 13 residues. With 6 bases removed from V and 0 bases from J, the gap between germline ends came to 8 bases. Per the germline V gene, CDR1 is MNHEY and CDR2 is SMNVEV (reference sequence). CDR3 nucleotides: TGTGCCAGCAGCCCAGGGAACCAAGAGACCCAGTACTTC. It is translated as CASSPGNQETQYF.

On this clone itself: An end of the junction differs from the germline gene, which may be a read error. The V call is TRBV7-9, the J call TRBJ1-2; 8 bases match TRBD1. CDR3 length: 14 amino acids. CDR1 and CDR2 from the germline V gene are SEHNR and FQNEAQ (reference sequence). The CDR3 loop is CSSSLQGDPPGYTF. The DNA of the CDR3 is TGTTCCAGCAGCCTACAGGGGGACCCTCCCGGCTACACCTTC.

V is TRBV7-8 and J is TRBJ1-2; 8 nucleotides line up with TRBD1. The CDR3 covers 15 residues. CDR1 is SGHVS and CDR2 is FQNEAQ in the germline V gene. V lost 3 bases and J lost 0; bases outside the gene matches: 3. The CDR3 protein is CASSFGTGSNYGYTF. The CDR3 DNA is TGTGCCAGCAGCTTTGGGACAGGTTCTAACTATGGCTACACCTTC.

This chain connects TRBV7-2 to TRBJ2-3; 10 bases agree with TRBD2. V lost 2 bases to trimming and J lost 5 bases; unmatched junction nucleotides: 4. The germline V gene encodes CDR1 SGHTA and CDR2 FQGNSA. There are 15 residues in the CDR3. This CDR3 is CASSLLAGAVDTQYF. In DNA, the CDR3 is TGTGCCAGCAGCTTACTAGCGGGAGCAGTAGATACGCAGTATTTT.

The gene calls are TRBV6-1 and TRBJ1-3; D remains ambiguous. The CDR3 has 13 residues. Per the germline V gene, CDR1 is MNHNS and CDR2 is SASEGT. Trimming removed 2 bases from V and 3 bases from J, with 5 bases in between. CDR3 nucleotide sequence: TGTGCCAGCAGTGAAAATATTGGAAACACCATATATTTT. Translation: CASSENIGNTIYF.

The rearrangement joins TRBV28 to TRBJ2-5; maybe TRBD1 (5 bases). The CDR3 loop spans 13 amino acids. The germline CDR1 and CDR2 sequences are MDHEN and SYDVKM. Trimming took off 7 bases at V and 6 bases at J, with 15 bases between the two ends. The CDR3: CASTLGELQTQYF. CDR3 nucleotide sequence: TGTGCCAGCACCCTAGGGGAACTGCAGACCCAGTACTTC.

CDR3 in amino acids: CAWDSSPTNNEQFF. Here the CDR3 DNA reads TGTGCCTGGGATTCTAGCCCAACAAACAATGAGCAGTTCTTC. V gene TRBV30 combines with J gene TRBJ2-1; possibly TRBD2 for D (5 bases). The CDR3 has 14 residues. Germline V gene data show CDR1 as GTSNPN and CDR2 as SVGIG (reference sequence). V gave up 5 bases and J gave up 5 bases, with 16 bases separating them.

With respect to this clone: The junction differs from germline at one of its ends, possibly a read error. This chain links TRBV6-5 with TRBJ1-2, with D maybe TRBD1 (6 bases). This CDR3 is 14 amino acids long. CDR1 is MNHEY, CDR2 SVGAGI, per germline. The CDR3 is CASSLNTGIRGYTF. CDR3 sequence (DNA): TGTGCCAGTAGTTTAAACACAGGGATTCGTGGCTACACCTTC.

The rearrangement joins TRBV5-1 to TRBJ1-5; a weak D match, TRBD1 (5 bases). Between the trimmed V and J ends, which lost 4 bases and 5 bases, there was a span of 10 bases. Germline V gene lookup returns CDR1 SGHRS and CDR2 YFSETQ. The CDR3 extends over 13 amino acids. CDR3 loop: CASSLNRHQPQHF. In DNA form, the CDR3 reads TGCGCCAGCAGCCTGAACAGGCATCAGCCCCAGCATTTT.

CDR3 loop: CASRPQGANYGYTF. The CDR3 region has the DNA TGTGCCAGCAGACCCCAGGGGGCTAACTATGGCTACACCTTC. This chain links TRBV7-9 with TRBJ1-2, with TRBD1 identical over 7 bases. CDR1 and CDR2 (germline): SEHNR, FQNEAQ (reference sequence). CDR3 length: 14 residues. Unmatched junction bases numbered 4, after V lost 6 bases and J lost 0 bases. Full variable domain (rest looked up from reference TRBV7-9 and TRBJ1-2): DTGVSQNPRHKITKRGQNVTFRCDPISEHNRLYWYRQTLGQGPEFLTYFQNEAQLEKSRLLSDRFSAERPKGSFSTLEIQRTEQGDSAMYLCASRPQGANYGYTFGSGTRLTVV.

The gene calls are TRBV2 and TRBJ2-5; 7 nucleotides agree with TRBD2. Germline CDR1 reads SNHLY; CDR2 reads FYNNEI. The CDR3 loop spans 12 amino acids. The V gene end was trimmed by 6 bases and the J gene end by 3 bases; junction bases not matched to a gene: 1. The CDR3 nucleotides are TGTGCCAGCAGACGGGGGGAAGAGACCCAGTACTTC. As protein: CASRRGEETQYF.

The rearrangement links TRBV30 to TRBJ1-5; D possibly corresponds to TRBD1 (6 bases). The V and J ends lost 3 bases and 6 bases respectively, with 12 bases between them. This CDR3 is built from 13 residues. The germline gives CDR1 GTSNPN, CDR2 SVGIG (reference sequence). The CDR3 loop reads CAWSRNRVQPQHF. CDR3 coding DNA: TGTGCCTGGAGCCGTAACAGGGTTCAGCCCCAGCATTTT.